These 12 T cell receptor beta chains were sequenced from one sample in a study of blood T cell repertoires in COVID-19. Sequencing used immunoSEQ multiplex PCR; TCRdb keeps in-frame clones, though not all of them. The profile shows about 130,000 clones, 70% to 90% of them singletons. Sequenced input: peripheral blood. The receptors derive from a woman aged 55-75 years with acute or convalescent COVID-19.

This clone was seen just once. The CDR3 nucleotides are TGCGCCAGCAGCTCCGGACCAGGGGATGGAGGAAACACCATATATTTT. It translates to CASSSGPGDGGNTIYF. J is TRBJ1-3 and V is TRBV5-1; tentatively, D is TRBD1 (6 bases). The CDR3 has 16 residues. Germline CDR1 and CDR2: SGHRS and YFSETQ. Trimming left V 3 bases short and J 4 bases short, with 17 bases between.

The V gene is TRBV30, the J gene TRBJ2-3; 11 nucleotides align to TRBD1. Trimming at V came to 8 bases and at J to 5 bases, leaving 3 bases not matched to a gene. This CDR3 comprises 12 residues. Germline-derived CDR1 and CDR2 are GTSNPN and SVGIG (reference sequence). The CDR3 loop reads CAGGTGGDTQYF. CDR3 DNA: TGTGCCGGAGGGACAGGGGGAGATACGCAGTATTTT.

This chain uses TRBV11-2 with TRBJ1-5; D is unclear. Germline V CDR1 and CDR2: SGHAT, FQNNGV. The CDR3 consists of 16 residues. Trimming shortened V by 5 bases and J by 3 bases, and 17 bases separated the two germline ends. CDR3 sequence reads: CASSPEGARINQPQHF. In nucleotides, the CDR3 is TGTGCCAGCAGCCCAGAGGGCGCGAGGATCAATCAGCCCCAGCATTTT.

This clone was counted a single time. V gene TRBV20-1 combines with J gene TRBJ2-1; D gene uncertain. CDR1 and CDR2 from the germline V gene are DFQATT and SNEGSKA (reference sequence). CDR3 length equals 8 residues. Trimming removed 6 bases from V and 10 bases from J, with 4 bases in between. The CDR3 loop is CSAGEQFF. In DNA form, the CDR3 reads TGCAGTGCCGGGGAGCAGTTCTTC.

The rearrangement links TRBV2 to TRBJ2-1; D not resolved. CDR3 length: 14 residues. Trimming removed 5 bases at V and 6 bases at J, with 14 bases between. The germline CDR1 and CDR2 sequences are SNHLY and FYNNEI. CDR3 residues: CASSPPLVFNEQFF. In nucleotides, the CDR3 is TGTGCCAGCAGTCCCCCTCTAGTGTTCAATGAGCAGTTCTTC.

The gene calls are TRBV9 and TRBJ2-3; D is perhaps TRBD2 (6 bases). The CDR3 extends over 15 amino acids. Germline CDR1 SGDLS, CDR2 YYNGEE. Trimming left V 2 bases short and J 1 base short, with 11 bases between. CDR3 DNA sequence: TGTGCCAGCAGCGTTCGGGGAGGTGGCACAGATACGCAGTATTTT. Its protein is CASSVRGGGTDTQYF.

J is TRBJ1-4 and V is TRBV7-9; unclear D gene. CDR3 length: 14 residues. Germline assignment: CDR1 SEHNR and CDR2 FQNEAQ (reference sequence). V shed 5 bases and J shed 4 bases, with 11 bases lying between them. As DNA, the CDR3 is TGTGCCAGCAGCCTTTCGGGTTATAATGAAAAACTGTTTTTT. This codes for CASSLSGYNEKLFF.

J is TRBJ1-5 and V is TRBV6-5; D might be TRBD1 (6 bases). CDR1 and CDR2 from the germline V gene are MNHEY and SVGAGI. V was pared by 9 bases and J by 2 bases, with 14 bases between. This CDR3 is built from 14 residues. CDR3: CASGTGHRNQPQHF. Here the CDR3 DNA reads TGTGCCAGTGGCACGGGACACCGCAATCAGCCCCAGCATTTT.

The chain uses TRBV28 and TRBJ1-4, with D tentatively TRBD1 (6 bases). V lost 5 bases to trimming and J lost 5 bases, with 15 bases between them. Germline CDR1 is MDHEN and CDR2 is SYDVKM. The CDR3 sequence is 15 residues long. The CDR3 region has the DNA TGTGCCAGCAGTCCCAGGGAAGGGGGAAATGAAAAACTGTTTTTT. Residues: CASSPREGGNEKLFF.

This chain links TRBV20-1 with TRBJ1-5, with D unresolved. Germline CDR1 and CDR2: DFQATT and SNEGSKA (reference sequence). The CDR3 is 15 amino acids. With 3 bases removed from V and 4 bases from J, the gap between germline ends came to 16 bases. CDR3 residues: CSASPAGMRNQPQHF. In DNA form, the CDR3 reads TGCAGTGCTAGTCCTGCGGGGATGAGGAATCAGCCCCAGCATTTT.

This chain connects TRBV12-3 or TRBV12-4 to TRBJ1-6; D remains unclear. The CDR3 is made up of 12 amino acids. The ends were cut back, 2 bases at V and 9 bases at J, with 5 bases in the middle. CDR3 loop: CASSLQVSPLHF. In nucleotides, the CDR3 is TGTGCCAGCAGTTTACAGGTTTCACCCCTCCACTTT.

The V call is TRBV19, the J call TRBJ2-1; 10 nucleotides align to TRBD2. This CDR3 has 16 residues. V lost 4 bases to trimming and J lost 12 bases; unmatched junction nucleotides: 15. CDR1 and CDR2 from the germline V gene are LNHDA and SQIVND (reference sequence). The CDR3, as DNA: TGTGCCAGTAGTACAACCCCTAGCGGGAGAGACCAGGGGCAGTTCTTC. Its translation: CASSTTPSGRDQGQFF.